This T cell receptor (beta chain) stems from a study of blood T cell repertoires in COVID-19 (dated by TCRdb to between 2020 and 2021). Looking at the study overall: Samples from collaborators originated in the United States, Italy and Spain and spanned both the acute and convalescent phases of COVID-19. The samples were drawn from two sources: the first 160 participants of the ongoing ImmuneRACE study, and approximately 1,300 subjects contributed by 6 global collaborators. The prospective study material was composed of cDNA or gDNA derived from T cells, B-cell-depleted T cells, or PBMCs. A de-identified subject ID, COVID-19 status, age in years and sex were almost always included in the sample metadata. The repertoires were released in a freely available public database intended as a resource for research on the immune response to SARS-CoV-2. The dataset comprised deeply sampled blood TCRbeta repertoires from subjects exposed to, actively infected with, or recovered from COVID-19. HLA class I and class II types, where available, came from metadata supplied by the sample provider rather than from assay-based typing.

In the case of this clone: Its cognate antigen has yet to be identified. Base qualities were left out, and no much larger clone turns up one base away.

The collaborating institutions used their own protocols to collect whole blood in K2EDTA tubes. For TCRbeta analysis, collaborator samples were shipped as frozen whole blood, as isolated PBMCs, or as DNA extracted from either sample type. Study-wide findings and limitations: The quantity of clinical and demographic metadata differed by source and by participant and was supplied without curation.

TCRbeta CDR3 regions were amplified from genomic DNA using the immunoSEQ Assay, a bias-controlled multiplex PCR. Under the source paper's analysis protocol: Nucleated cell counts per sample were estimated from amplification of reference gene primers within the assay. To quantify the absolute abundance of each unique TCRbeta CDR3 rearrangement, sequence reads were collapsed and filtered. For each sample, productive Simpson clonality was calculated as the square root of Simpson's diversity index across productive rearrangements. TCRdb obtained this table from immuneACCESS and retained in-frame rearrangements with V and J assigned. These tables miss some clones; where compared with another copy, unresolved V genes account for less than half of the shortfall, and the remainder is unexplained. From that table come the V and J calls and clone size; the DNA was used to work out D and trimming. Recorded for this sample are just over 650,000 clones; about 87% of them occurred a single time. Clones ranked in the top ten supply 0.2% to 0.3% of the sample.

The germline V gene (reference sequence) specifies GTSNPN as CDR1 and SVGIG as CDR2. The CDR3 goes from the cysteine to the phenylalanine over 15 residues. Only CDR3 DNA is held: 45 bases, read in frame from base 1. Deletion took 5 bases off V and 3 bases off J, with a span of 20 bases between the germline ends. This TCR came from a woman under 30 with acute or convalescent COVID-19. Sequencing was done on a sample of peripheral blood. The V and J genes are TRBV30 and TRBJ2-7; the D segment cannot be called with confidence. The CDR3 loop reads CAWALRGGEVYEQYF. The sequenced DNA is TGTGCCTGGGCTCTCCGAGGCGGTGAGGTCTACGAGCAGTACTTC.